This T cell receptor beta chain originates from a study of T cells of healthy individuals. There are many counts of this clonotype. TCRdb recomputed calls from the 5' RACE reads with MiXCR, one row per CDR3 protein. The sample lists 75,000 to 95,000 distinct CDR3 sequences; roughly 5% were seen once. The receptor comes from a female donor in good health.

This CDR3 is CASSPGQGGETQYF. DNA for the CDR3: TGTGCCAGCTCACCCGGACAGGGCGGAGAGACCCAGTACTTC. The chain uses TRBV18 and TRBJ2-5, with 8 bases lining up with TRBD1. The J segment lost 4 bases and the V segment lost 3 bases, leaving 4 bases of the junction unmatched. The CDR3 is made up of 14 amino acids. Per the germline V gene, CDR1 is KGHSH and CDR2 is LQKENI.